These 12 T cell receptor beta chains originate from one sample sequenced in a study of blood T cell repertoires in COVID-19. Using immunoSEQ multiplex PCR, the repertoire was profiled, and TCRdb retains in-frame clones only, with some absent. The table lists some 94,000 clones, approximately 87% of them singletons. Sequenced input: peripheral blood. These receptors came from a human donor in a cohort sampled during active COVID-19.

The genes are TRBV18 and TRBJ1-4; 11 bases fit TRBD1. Germline V gene sequence: CDR1 KGHSH, CDR2 LQKENI. The CDR3 has 17 amino acids. Trimming removed 4 bases from V and 0 bases from J; junction bases left unmatched: 4. CDR3 DNA sequence: TGTGCCAGCTCACAGGACAGGGGGCCAACAACTAATGAAAAACTGTTTTTT. Translating gives CASSQDRGPTTNEKLFF.

V gene TRBV10-1 combines with J gene TRBJ2-7, with D perhaps TRBD1 (6 bases). Between the trimmed V and J ends, which lost 6 bases and 9 bases, there was a span of 21 bases. The CDR3 totals 14 residues. Germline values: CDR1 WNHNN, CDR2 SYGVQD (reference sequence). The CDR3 spells CASSYGTPVSAQYF. The CDR3 DNA reads as TGCGCCAGCAGCTATGGGACACCGGTTTCAGCGCAGTACTTC.

This clone appeared a single time. This sequence joins TRBV7-2 and TRBJ2-1; D unresolved. CDR1 is SGHTA, CDR2 FQGNSA, per germline. The CDR3 is 12 amino acids. Trimming left V 2 bases short and J 3 bases short, with 2 bases between. CDR3 DNA sequence: TGTGCCAGCAGCTTACTCTACAATGAGCAGTTCTTC. Its translation is CASSLLYNEQFF.

The chain carries TRBV29-1 and TRBJ2-7; D perhaps matches TRBD1 (6 bases). Trimming removed 0 bases from V and 1 base from J, with 13 bases in between. The germline CDR1 and CDR2 sequences are SQVTM and ANQGSEA. This CDR3 spans 15 amino acids. DNA for the CDR3: TGCAGCGTTGAAGAAGATAGGGGGTTTTCCTACGAGCAGTACTTC. Translation: CSVEEDRGFSYEQYF.

The chain recombines TRBV5-1 with TRBJ1-1, with TRBD1 matching 10 bases. The junction had 4 bases not matched to a gene; V was cut back by 4 bases and J by 7 bases. CDR1 SGHRS and CDR2 YFSETQ come from the germline V gene. This CDR3 is 13 amino acids long. CDR3 sequence: CASSLGTGVEAFF. CDR3 nucleotides: TGCGCCAGCAGCCTAGGGACAGGGGTTGAAGCTTTCTTT.

The chain is built from TRBV7-8 and TRBJ1-2; 9 nucleotides agree with TRBD1. Germline loops: CDR1 SGHVS, CDR2 FQNEAQ. This CDR3 spans 13 amino acids. With 3 bases clipped from V and 7 bases from J, the junction kept 3 bases outside the gene matches. The CDR3 DNA follows: TGTGCCAGCAGCTTGGGGACAGGGCCTGGCTACACCTTC. This translates into CASSLGTGPGYTF.

The genes are TRBV14 and TRBJ2-7; a weak D match, TRBD1 (6 bases). Germline CDR1 SGHDN, CDR2 FVKESK. This CDR3 is built from 15 residues. V was trimmed by 3 bases and J by 5 bases, leaving 17 bases between them. The CDR3, as DNA: TGTGCCAGCAGCCAGCTCCAGGGGTCCTGGGACGAGCAGTACTTC. This translates into CASSQLQGSWDEQYF.

This chain uses TRBV7-2 with TRBJ2-2; D gene ambiguous. Germline V gene lookup returns CDR1 SGHTA and CDR2 FQGNSA. Trimming shortened V by 1 base and J by 0 bases, and 6 bases separated the two germline ends. This CDR3 comprises 15 residues. Here the CDR3 DNA reads TGTGCCAGCAGCTTAGACGGTACGAACACCGGGGAGCTGTTTTTT. As protein: CASSLDGTNTGELFF.

This clone was seen once. The chain carries TRBV6-2 or TRBV6-3 and TRBJ2-1, with a tentative D call TRBD2 (5 bases). Per germline, CDR1 MNHEY and CDR2 SVGEGT. The CDR3 runs 13 residues. Trimming removed 5 bases from V and 7 bases from J, with 12 bases in between. This CDR3 reads CASSTLDRNEQFF. CDR3 nucleotide sequence: TGTGCCAGCAGTACACTAGATAGGAATGAGCAGTTCTTC.

This clone was seen a few times. The chain carries TRBV18 and TRBJ2-1; 9 nucleotides align to TRBD2. Germline V gives CDR1 KGHSH, CDR2 LQKENI. Trimming at V came to 6 bases and at J to 5 bases, leaving 14 bases not matched to a gene. The CDR3 covers 17 residues. In nucleotides, the CDR3 is TGTGCCAGCTCGTCCACGGGCGGGACTAGCCTTCACAATGAGCAGTTCTTC. As protein: CASSSTGGTSLHNEQFF.

The V and J genes are TRBV9 and TRBJ1-4; no reliable D call. The CDR3 contains 15 residues. V was pared by 0 bases and J by 3 bases, with 9 bases between. The germline V gene has CDR1 SGDLS and CDR2 YYNGEE. CDR3: CASSVDQVPNEKLFF. Written as DNA, the CDR3 is TGTGCCAGCAGCGTAGACCAGGTCCCTAATGAAAAACTGTTTTTT. Based on the CDR3 plus reference TRBV9 and TRBJ1-4, the full variable domain is DSGVTQTPKHLITATGQRVTLRCSPRSGDLSVYWYQQSLDQGLQFLIQYYNGEERAKGNILERFSAQQFPDLHSELNLSSLELGDSALYFCASSVDQVPNEKLFFGSGTQLSVL.

CDR3 region: CASSYAGLEQYF. CDR3 nucleotide sequence: TGTGCCAGCAGTTACGCTGGCTTGGAGCAGTACTTC. This sequence joins TRBV6-2 or TRBV6-3 and TRBJ2-7; no reliable D call. The CDR3 has 12 residues. Trimming stripped 2 bases from V and 7 bases from J, with 9 bases between. The germline CDR1 and CDR2 sequences are MNHEY and SVGEGT.